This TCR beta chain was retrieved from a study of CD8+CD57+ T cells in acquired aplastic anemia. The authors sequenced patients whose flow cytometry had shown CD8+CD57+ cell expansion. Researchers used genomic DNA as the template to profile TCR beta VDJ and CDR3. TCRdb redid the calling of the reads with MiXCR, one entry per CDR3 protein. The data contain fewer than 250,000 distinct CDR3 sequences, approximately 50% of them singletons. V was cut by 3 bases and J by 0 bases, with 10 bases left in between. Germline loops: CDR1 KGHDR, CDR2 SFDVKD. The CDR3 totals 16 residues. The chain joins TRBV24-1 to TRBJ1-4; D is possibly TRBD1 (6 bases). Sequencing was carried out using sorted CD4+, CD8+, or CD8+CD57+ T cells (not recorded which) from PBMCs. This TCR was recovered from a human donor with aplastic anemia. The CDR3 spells CATSDPGDATNEKLFF. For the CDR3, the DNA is TGTGCCACCAGTGATCCAGGGGATGCAACTAATGAAAAACTGTTTTTT.